The clone carrying this T cell receptor (beta chain) was seen more than once but under ten times. The record originates from a study of CD8 T cells in ankylosing spondylitis. Each CDR3 protein is one row after TCRdb ran MiXCR on the 5' RACE reads. Among fewer than 180,000 distinct CDR3 sequences listed, more than 40% were seen once. CDR1 and CDR2 from the germline V gene are ENHRY and SYGVKD. The CDR3 loop spans 15 amino acids. V dropped 3 bases and J dropped 3 bases, with 15 bases sitting between them. The sample consisted of synovial fluid, either unsorted or a sorted T cell fraction (not recorded which). The sequence derives from a male donor with ankylosing spondylitis. The genes are TRBV10-3 and TRBJ2-7, with D unclear. The CDR3 nucleotides read TGTGCCATCAGTGACCCCCAGATACTCAGCTACGAGCAGTACTTC. Its protein is CAISDPQILSYEQYF.